The 27 T cell receptor beta chains below come from one sample, sequenced in a study of radiotherapy plus CTLA-4 blockade in lung cancer. Assay used: immunoSEQ multiplex PCR; TCRdb lists only in-frame clones, some missing. The sample has some 80,000 clones, around 80% seen once. This specimen consisted of peripheral blood, obtained from a patient treated with radiotherapy plus ipilimumab. These receptors all stem from a human donor with non-small cell lung cancer who had stable disease on radiotherapy plus ipilimumab.

The rearrangement joins TRBV15 to TRBJ1-5, with TRBD1 matching 12 bases. CDR1 and CDR2 from the germline V gene are LNHNV and YYDKDF (reference sequence). V gave up 4 bases and J gave up 2 bases; unmatched junction bases: 6. CDR3 size: 17 residues. This CDR3 is CATSTGQGARGNQPQHF. The CDR3 bases are TGTGCCACCAGCACGGGACAGGGGGCGCGAGGCAATCAGCCCCAGCATTTT.

The rearrangement uses TRBV7-6 and TRBJ2-5; possible D gene TRBD1, 5 bases. Trimming took off 5 bases at V and 5 bases at J, with 15 bases between the two ends. This CDR3 has 14 amino acids. Germline assignment: CDR1 SGHVS and CDR2 FNYEAQ. CDR3 sequence reads: CASSLQAPTETQYF. The DNA for the CDR3 is TGTGCCAGCAGCCTACAGGCGCCAACGGAGACCCAGTACTTC.

The CDR3 spells CAWSVRGPTEAFF. CDR3 DNA: TGTGCCTGGAGTGTACGGGGGCCAACTGAAGCTTTCTTT. The chain has TRBV30 and TRBJ1-1; a possible D gene is TRBD1 (6 bases). Trimming shortened V by 0 bases and J by 5 bases, and 10 bases separated the two germline ends. Germline V gene sequence: CDR1 GTSNPN, CDR2 SVGIG (reference sequence). This CDR3 has 13 amino acids.

This clone appeared once. The V gene is TRBV5-6, the J gene TRBJ2-3; possibly TRBD2 for D (6 bases). V lost 0 bases and J lost 4, with 9 bases in between. The length of the CDR3 is 14 residues. In germline, CDR1 is SGHDT, CDR2 YYEEEE. CDR3 residues: CASSLGLAADTQYF. Here the CDR3 DNA reads TGTGCCAGCAGCTTGGGTTTAGCGGCAGATACGCAGTATTTT.

Points on this clone: Mismatch with germline at one junction end may stem from a read error. This chain links TRBV27 with TRBJ2-2, with a possible D match to TRBD1 (5 bases). This CDR3 has 12 amino acids. Germline lookup yields CDR1 MNHEY and CDR2 SMNVEV (reference sequence). This chain's CDR3 is CASSMDTRELFF. The CDR3 DNA sequence: TGTGCCAGCAGCATGGACACCAGGGAGCTGTTTTTT.

This clone was counted once. The rearrangement joins TRBV18 to TRBJ1-2, with no clear D. Deletions cut 3 bases from V and 4 bases from J, with 9 bases between. The CDR3 contains 13 residues. Germline assignment: CDR1 KGHSH and CDR2 LQKENI. This chain's CDR3 is CASSPKESYGYTF. Here the CDR3 DNA reads TGTGCCAGCTCACCGAAGGAGTCCTATGGCTACACCTTC.

CDR3 DNA sequence: TGTGCCAAACAAGACAGACTCCCCTACGAGCAGTACTTC. Translating gives CAKQDRLPYEQYF. The chain is built from TRBV27 and TRBJ2-7, with a weak D call TRBD1 (5 bases). CDR3 length: 13 residues. Germline lookup yields CDR1 MNHEY and CDR2 SMNVEV (reference sequence). V lost 10 bases and J lost 2, with 15 bases in between.

The gene calls are TRBV11-3 and TRBJ2-1; 14 bases map to TRBD2. The CDR3 runs 16 residues. In germline, CDR1 is SGHNT, CDR2 YENEEA. Trimming cost V 1 base and J 4 bases; bases outside gene matches: 0. DNA for the CDR3: TGTGCCAGCAGCTTAGGGACTAGCGGGAGGTACAATGAGCAGTTCTTC. Translated: CASSLGTSGRYNEQFF.

The CDR3 sequence is CASRDSGGDEQYF. The DNA of the CDR3 is TGTGCCAGCAGGGATAGCGGGGGCGACGAGCAGTACTTC. The chain uses TRBV6-5 and TRBJ2-5, with 9 nucleotides matching TRBD2. The J call may be mistaken, given a closer DNA end match to TRBJ2-7. The CDR3 length is 13 residues. Germline values: CDR1 MNHEY, CDR2 SVGAGI.

This chain connects TRBV7-9 to TRBJ1-1, with 7 bases fitting TRBD1. V was pared by 1 base and J by 5 bases, with 13 bases of the junction left unmatched. CDR3 length: 17 amino acids. CDR1 and CDR2 (germline): SEHNR, FQNEAQ (reference sequence). DNA for the CDR3: TGTGCCAGCAGCTTAGACCACAGGGGAGGCAGGAGAACTGAAGCTTTCTTT. Translated: CASSLDHRGGRRTEAFF.

The rearrangement links TRBV6-1 to TRBJ1-2; TRBD1 is a possible D gene (5 bases). Trimming left V 4 bases short and J 7 bases short, with 16 bases between. There are 14 residues in the CDR3. CDR1 is MNHNS, CDR2 SASEGT, per germline. CDR3 sequence: CASSVGAQGSGYTF. DNA for the CDR3: TGTGCCAGCAGTGTAGGTGCCCAGGGTAGTGGCTACACCTTC.

The rearrangement links TRBV6-6 to TRBJ2-1, with 9 nucleotides matching TRBD1. CDR3 length equals 15 residues. J lost 9 bases, V lost 5 bases, and 11 bases had no gene match. Germline CDR1 is MNHNY and CDR2 is SVGAGI (reference sequence). CDR3 DNA sequence: TGTGCCAGCAGTCTAACAGGGGGCGCAGTGGGTGAGCAGTTCTTC. Its translation: CASSLTGGAVGEQFF.

This sequence joins TRBV7-9 and TRBJ2-7, with 9 bases aligning to TRBD1. The junction had 3 bases not matched to a gene; V was cut back by 4 bases and J by 2 bases. Germline assignment: CDR1 SEHNR and CDR2 FQNEAQ (reference sequence). CDR3 length equals 14 residues. The DNA for the CDR3 is TGTGCCAGCAGCTCCGGGACAGGGACCTACGAGCAGTACTTC. Its protein product is CASSSGTGTYEQYF.

The J gene is TRBJ2-3, the V gene TRBV29-1, with 8 bases lining up with TRBD1. The CDR3 is made up of 14 amino acids. The trim removed 6 bases at V and 0 bases at J, leaving 5 bases unmatched. CDR1 and CDR2 from the germline V gene are SQVTM and ANQGSEA. CDR3 nucleotides: TGCAGCGTCTGGACAGGGTCTAGCACAGATACGCAGTATTTT. This translates into CSVWTGSSTDTQYF.

The rearrangement links TRBV27 to TRBJ1-6; D gene ambiguous. The germline V and J ends were trimmed by 5 bases and 11 bases, with 22 bases remaining between them. This CDR3 contains 16 residues. Germline V gene data show CDR1 as MNHEY and CDR2 as SMNVEV (reference sequence). The CDR3 DNA is TGTGCCAGCAGTCCCCAGGTGACGGGGTTGGTAACACCCCTCCACTTT. Its protein is CASSPQVTGLVTPLHF.

The CDR3 region is CASSEVWGRKGTEAFF. CDR3 sequence (DNA): TGTGCCAGCAGTGAAGTCTGGGGACGGAAGGGGACTGAAGCTTTCTTT. The chain couples TRBV6-1 to TRBJ1-1; D is possibly TRBD1 (5 bases). Germline V CDR1 and CDR2: MNHNS, SASEGT. The V and J ends lost 1 base and 5 bases respectively, with 17 bases between them. The CDR3 has 16 amino acids.

The chain links TRBV18 to TRBJ1-1, with a weak D call TRBD1 (5 bases). Germline V lookup: CDR1 KGHSH, CDR2 LQKENI. Between the trimmed V and J ends, which lost 3 bases and 1 base, there was a span of 9 bases. The CDR3 is 14 residues long. The CDR3, as DNA: TGTGCCAGCTCACCCAATACAGGGAACACTGAAGCTTTCTTT. This gives the protein CASSPNTGNTEAFF.

The chain combines TRBV5-1 with TRBJ1-2, with 8 bases lining up with TRBD1. CDR3 size: 14 residues. Germline-derived CDR1 and CDR2 are SGHRS and YFSETQ. The V gene end was trimmed by 1 base and the J gene end by 6 bases; junction bases not matched to a gene: 5. The CDR3 DNA sequence: TGCGCCAGCAGCTTGTCGGCAGGGGGCGATGGCTACACCTTC. It yields the protein CASSLSAGGDGYTF.

The chain couples TRBV7-6 to TRBJ2-3, with TRBD2 identical over 8 bases. From germline, CDR1 is SGHVS and CDR2 FNYEAQ. V shed 4 bases, J shed 2 bases, and the junction held 5 bases outside the gene matches. This CDR3 spans 15 amino acids. CDR3 bases: TGTGCCAGCAGCTCCTTAGGACTAGCCACAGATACGCAGTATTTT. This gives the protein CASSSLGLATDTQYF.

This clone was observed a few times. This chain connects TRBV19 to TRBJ1-5; D unclear. The ends were cut back, 3 bases at V and 3 bases at J, with 9 bases in the middle. This CDR3 is 14 amino acids long. The germline V gene encodes CDR1 LNHDA and CDR2 SQIVND (reference sequence). As DNA, the CDR3 is TGTGCCAGTAGTATTCCCACTTTCAATCAGCCCCAGCATTTT. Protein: CASSIPTFNQPQHF.

The chain has TRBV5-6 and TRBJ2-2, with 7 bases matching TRBD1. The V gene end was trimmed by 3 bases and the J gene end by 5 bases; junction bases not matched to a gene: 1. Per the germline V gene, CDR1 is SGHDT and CDR2 is YYEEEE. The CDR3 extends over 13 amino acids. CDR3 sequence reads: CASSYRGTGELFF. Here the CDR3 DNA reads TGTGCCAGCAGCTACAGGGGTACCGGGGAGCTGTTTTTT.

The rearrangement uses TRBV28 and TRBJ2-5; the match to TRBD1 covers 10 bases. Per germline, CDR1 MDHEN and CDR2 SYDVKM. The junction had 6 bases not matched to a gene; V was cut back by 6 bases and J by 14 bases. The CDR3 length is 11 residues. The CDR3 reads CASSNDRGLYF. The CDR3 DNA reads TGTGCCAGCAGCAACGACAGGGGGCTATACTTC.

The chain recombines TRBV10-1 with TRBJ2-3, with D perhaps TRBD1 or TRBD2 (5 bases each). CDR1 and CDR2 (germline): WNHNN, SYGVQD (reference sequence). The ends were cut back, 4 bases at V and 5 bases at J, with 13 bases in the middle. This CDR3 spans 14 amino acids. The chain's CDR3 is CASSGGRSGDTQYF. For the CDR3, the DNA is TGCGCCAGCAGTGGGGGGAGAAGCGGAGATACGCAGTATTTT.

The genes are TRBV5-4 and TRBJ2-5; 14 nucleotides agree with TRBD2. The CDR3 spans 18 residues. The junction had 16 bases not matched to a gene; V was cut back by 5 bases and J by 7 bases. Looked up from germline, CDR1 is SGHNT and CDR2 is YYREEE (reference sequence). The CDR3 bases are TGTGCCAGCAGGGAGACGAGGACTAGCGGGAGGCATGTTGGGACCCAGTACTTC. Its translation: CASRETRTSGRHVGTQYF.

This clone occurred once. The chain uses TRBV6-1 and TRBJ1-1; 8 bases fit TRBD1. The junction had 6 bases not matched to a gene; V was cut back by 5 bases and J by 4 bases. Germline values: CDR1 MNHNS, CDR2 SASEGT. There are 14 residues in the CDR3. The CDR3: CASSSGGAGTEAFF. As DNA, the CDR3 is TGTGCCAGCAGTTCAGGGGGCGCGGGCACTGAAGCTTTCTTT.

This sequence joins TRBV6-1 and TRBJ1-4, with D possibly matching TRBD1 (5 bases). Germline V CDR1 and CDR2: MNHNS, SASEGT. V lost 1 base to trimming and J lost 7 bases, with 13 bases between them. The length of the CDR3 is 15 residues. The CDR3 here is CASSEVGRVPEKLFF. Here the CDR3 DNA reads TGTGCCAGCAGTGAAGTGGGCAGGGTCCCTGAAAAACTGTTTTTT.

This clone was counted only a few times. The rearrangement uses TRBV5-1 and TRBJ1-4; weak D call: TRBD1 (6 bases). Trimming pared 3 bases from V and 4 bases from J, leaving 16 bases between. There are 16 residues in the CDR3. Per the germline V gene, CDR1 is SGHRS and CDR2 is YFSETQ. As DNA, the CDR3 is TGCGCCAGCAGCTCGGAGGTGGGACACTTTAATGAAAAACTGTTTTTT. Its protein product is CASSSEVGHFNEKLFF.